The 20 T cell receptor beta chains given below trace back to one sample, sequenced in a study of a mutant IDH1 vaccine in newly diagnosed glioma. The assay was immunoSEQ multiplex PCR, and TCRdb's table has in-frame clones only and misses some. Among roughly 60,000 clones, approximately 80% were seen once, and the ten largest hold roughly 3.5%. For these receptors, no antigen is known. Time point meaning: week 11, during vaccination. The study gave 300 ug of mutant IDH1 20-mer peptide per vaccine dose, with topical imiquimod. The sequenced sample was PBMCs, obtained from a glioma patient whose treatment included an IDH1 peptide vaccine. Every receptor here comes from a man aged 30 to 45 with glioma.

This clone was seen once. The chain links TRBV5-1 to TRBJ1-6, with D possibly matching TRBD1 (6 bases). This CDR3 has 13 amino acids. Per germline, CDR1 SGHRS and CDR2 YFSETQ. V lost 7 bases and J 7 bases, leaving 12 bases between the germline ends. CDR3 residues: CASGTGPNSPLHF. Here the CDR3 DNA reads TGCGCCAGCGGAACAGGGCCCAATTCACCCCTCCACTTT.

In nucleotides, the CDR3 is TGTGCCAGCAGTACTATGGGTTTTAACACTGAAGCTTTCTTT. This sequence encodes CASSTMGFNTEAFF. This chain uses TRBV28 with TRBJ1-1; D is unresolved. CDR3 length: 14 amino acids. CDR1 is MDHEN and CDR2 is SYDVKM in the germline V gene. V lost 5 bases and J lost 2, with 12 bases in between. Looking up the rest from reference TRBV28 and TRBJ1-1 gives the full variable domain: DVKVTQSSRYLVKRTGEKVFLECVQDMDHENMFWYRQDPGLGLRLIYFSYDVKMKEKGDIPEGYSVSREKKERFSLILESASTNQTSMYLCASSTMGFNTEAFFGQGTRLTVV.

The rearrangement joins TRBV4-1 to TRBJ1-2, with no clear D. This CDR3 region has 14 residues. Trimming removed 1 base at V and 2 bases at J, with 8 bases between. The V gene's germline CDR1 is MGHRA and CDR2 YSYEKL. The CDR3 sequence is CASSQGRYNYGYTF. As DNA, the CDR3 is TGCGCCAGCAGCCAAGGCAGGTACAACTATGGCTACACCTTC.

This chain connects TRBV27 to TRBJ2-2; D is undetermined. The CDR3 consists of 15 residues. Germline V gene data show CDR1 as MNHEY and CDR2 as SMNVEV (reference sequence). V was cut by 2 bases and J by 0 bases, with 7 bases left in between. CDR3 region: CASSLHPSNTGELFF. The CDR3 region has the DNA TGTGCCAGCAGTTTACACCCTTCGAACACCGGGGAGCTGTTTTTT.

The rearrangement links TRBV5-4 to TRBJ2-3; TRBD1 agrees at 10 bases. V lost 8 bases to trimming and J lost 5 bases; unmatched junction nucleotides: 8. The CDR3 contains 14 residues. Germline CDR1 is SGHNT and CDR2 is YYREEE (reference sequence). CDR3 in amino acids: CASWTGGGLDTQYF. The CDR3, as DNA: TGTGCCAGTTGGACAGGGGGAGGATTAGATACGCAGTATTTT.

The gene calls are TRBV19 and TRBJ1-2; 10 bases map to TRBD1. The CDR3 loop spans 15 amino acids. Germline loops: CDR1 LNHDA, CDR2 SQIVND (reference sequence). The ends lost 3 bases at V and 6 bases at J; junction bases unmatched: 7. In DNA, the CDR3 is TGTGCCAGTAGTATTAGCCGGGACAGGGGTGATGGCTACACCTTC. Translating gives CASSISRDRGDGYTF.

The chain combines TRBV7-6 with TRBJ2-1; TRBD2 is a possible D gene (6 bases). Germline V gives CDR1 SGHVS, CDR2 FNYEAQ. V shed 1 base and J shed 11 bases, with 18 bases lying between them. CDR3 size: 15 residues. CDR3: CASSLVAGSTTKQFF. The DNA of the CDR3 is TGTGCCAGCAGCTTAGTGGCGGGAAGTACAACTAAGCAGTTCTTC.

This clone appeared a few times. The CDR3 DNA follows: TGTGCCAGCTCACCGGAGGGGGCCCCCAATCAGCCCCAGCATTTT. The encoded protein is CASSPEGAPNQPQHF. The chain links TRBV18 to TRBJ1-5; TRBD1 aligns across 7 bases. The V gene end was trimmed by 3 bases and the J gene end by 3 bases; junction bases not matched to a gene: 5. Germline loops: CDR1 KGHSH, CDR2 LQKENI. This CDR3 has 15 residues.

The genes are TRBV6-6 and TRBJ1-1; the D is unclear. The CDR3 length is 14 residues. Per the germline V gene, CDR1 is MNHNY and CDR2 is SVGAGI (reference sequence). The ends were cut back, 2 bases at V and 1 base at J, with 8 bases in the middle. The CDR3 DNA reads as TGTGCCAGCAGTTACGGGTATCGGAACACTGAAGCTTTCTTT. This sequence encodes CASSYGYRNTEAFF.

The CDR3 DNA reads TGTGCCAGCAGCCCGAGGGGGAATGGTGGCTACACCTTC. It is translated as CASSPRGNGGYTF. The chain employs TRBV14 and TRBJ1-2, with D possibly being TRBD1 (6 bases). This CDR3 is 13 amino acids long. The germline V gene has CDR1 SGHDN and CDR2 FVKESK. The germline V and J ends were trimmed by 4 bases and 7 bases, with 13 bases remaining between them.

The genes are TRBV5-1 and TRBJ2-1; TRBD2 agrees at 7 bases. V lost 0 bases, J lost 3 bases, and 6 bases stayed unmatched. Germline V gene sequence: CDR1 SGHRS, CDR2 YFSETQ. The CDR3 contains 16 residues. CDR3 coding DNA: TGCGCCAGCAGCTTGGGATCGGGAGGACTCTACAATGAGCAGTTCTTC. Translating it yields CASSLGSGGLYNEQFF. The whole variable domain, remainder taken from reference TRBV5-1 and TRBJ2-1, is KAGVTQTPRYLIKTRGQQVTLSCSPISGHRSVSWYQQTPGQGLQFLFEYFSETQRNKGNFPGRFSGRQFSNSRSEMNVSTLELGDSALYLCASSLGSGGLYNEQFFGPGTRLTVL.

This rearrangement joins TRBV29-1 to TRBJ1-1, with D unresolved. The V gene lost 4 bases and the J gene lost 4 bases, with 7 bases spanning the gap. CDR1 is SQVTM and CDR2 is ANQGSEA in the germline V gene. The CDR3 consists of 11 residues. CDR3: CSVVRGTEAFF. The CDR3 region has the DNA TGCAGCGTTGTCCGAGGCACTGAAGCTTTCTTT.

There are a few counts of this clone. The CDR3 DNA sequence: TGTGCCAGCAGATCATTCAGGGGATCGAGCAATCAGCCCCAGCATTTT. Translated, it gives CASRSFRGSSNQPQHF. V usage is TRBV27 and J usage is TRBJ1-5; tentatively, D is TRBD1 (6 bases). The CDR3 loop spans 16 amino acids. Germline-derived CDR1 and CDR2 are MNHEY and SMNVEV (reference sequence). V was clipped by 6 bases and J by 1 base, with 16 bases between them.

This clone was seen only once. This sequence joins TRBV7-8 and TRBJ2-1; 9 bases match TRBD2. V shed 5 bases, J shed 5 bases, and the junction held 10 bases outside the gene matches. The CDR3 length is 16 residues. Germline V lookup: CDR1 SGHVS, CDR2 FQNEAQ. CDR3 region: CASSALGTSRNNEQFF. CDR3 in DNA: TGTGCCAGCAGCGCCCTCGGGACTAGCAGAAACAATGAGCAGTTCTTC.

In DNA, the CDR3 is TGTGCCAGCGGAGGAGAAGGGTCCTACAATGAGCAGTTCTTC. The encoded protein is CASGGEGSYNEQFF. The gene calls are TRBV2 and TRBJ2-1; the D gene is possibly TRBD2 (5 bases). CDR3 length: 14 amino acids. V lost 8 bases, J lost 1 base, and 12 bases lay in between. Germline V gene lookup returns CDR1 SNHLY and CDR2 FYNNEI.

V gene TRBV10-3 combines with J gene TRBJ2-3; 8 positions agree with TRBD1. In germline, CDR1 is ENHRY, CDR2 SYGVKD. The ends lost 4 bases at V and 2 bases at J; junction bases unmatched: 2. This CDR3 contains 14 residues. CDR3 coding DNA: TGTGCCATCAGTGCGGGACAGGACACAGATACGCAGTATTTT. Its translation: CAISAGQDTDTQYF.

The CDR3 here is CAWKIRGQTYNEQFF. Here the CDR3 DNA reads TGTGCCTGGAAGATAAGGGGACAGACATACAATGAGCAGTTCTTC. The V gene is TRBV30, the J gene TRBJ2-1; 7 positions agree with TRBD1. Trimming took 4 bases from V and 4 from J; bases not matched to a gene: 10. The CDR3 sequence is 15 residues long. Looked up from germline, CDR1 is GTSNPN and CDR2 is SVGIG (reference sequence). Filled out from reference TRBV30 and TRBJ2-1, the complete variable domain reads SQTIHQWPATLVQPVGSPLSLECTVEGTSNPNLYWYRQAAGRGLQLLFYSVGIGQISSEVPQNLSASRPQDRQFILSSKKLLLSDSGFYLCAWKIRGQTYNEQFFGPGTRLTVL.

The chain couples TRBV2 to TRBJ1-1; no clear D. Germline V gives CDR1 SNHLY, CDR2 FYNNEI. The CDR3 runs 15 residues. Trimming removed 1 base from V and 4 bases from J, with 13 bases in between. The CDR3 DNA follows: TGTGCCAGCAGTGAAGAGGGCCGAGGAGTCACTGAAGCTTTCTTT. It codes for CASSEEGRGVTEAFF.

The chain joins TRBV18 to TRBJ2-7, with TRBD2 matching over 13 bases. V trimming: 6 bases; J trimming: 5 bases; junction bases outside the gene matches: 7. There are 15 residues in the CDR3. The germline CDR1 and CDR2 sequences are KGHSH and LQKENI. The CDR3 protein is CASSRLAGGVDEQYF. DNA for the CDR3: TGTGCCAGCTCTCGACTAGCGGGGGGCGTCGACGAGCAGTACTTC.

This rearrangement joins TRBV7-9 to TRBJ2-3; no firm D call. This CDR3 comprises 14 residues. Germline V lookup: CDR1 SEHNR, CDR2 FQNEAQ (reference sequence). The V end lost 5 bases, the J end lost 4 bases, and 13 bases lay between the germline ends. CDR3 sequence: CASSPPYGADTQYF. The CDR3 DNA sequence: TGTGCCAGCAGCCCCCCTTACGGCGCAGATACGCAGTATTTT.